Each of the 30 T cell receptor beta chains below was sequenced from the same sample in a study of blood T cell repertoires in COVID-19. Sequencing used immunoSEQ multiplex PCR; TCRdb keeps in-frame clones, though not all of them. The sample records about 51,000 clones, 70% to 90% being singletons. The sample was peripheral blood. The source is a man aged 45-65 years with active COVID-19.

The chain recombines TRBV5-1 with TRBJ1-2, with D perhaps matching TRBD1 (5 bases). V lost 2 bases and J 8 bases, leaving 13 bases between the germline ends. The V gene's germline CDR1 is SGHRS and CDR2 YFSETQ. CDR3 length equals 13 residues. The CDR3 region has the DNA TGCGCCAGCAGCTTCGGGGGAGTCGAAGGCTACACCTTC. Its protein is CASSFGGVEGYTF.

This clone occurred a few times. The J gene is TRBJ1-3, the V gene TRBV18; D gene ambiguous. Germline lookup yields CDR1 KGHSH and CDR2 LQKENI. Trimming took 3 bases from V and 7 from J, leaving 10 bases between them. The CDR3 has 13 residues. The CDR3 coding sequence is TGTGCCAGCTCACCCGTACTTCGGAACACCATATATTTT. This codes for CASSPVLRNTIYF.

The V gene is TRBV28, the J gene TRBJ1-5, with 7 bases lining up with TRBD1. The CDR3 consists of 17 residues. Germline V lookup: CDR1 MDHEN, CDR2 SYDVKM. Trimming cost V 8 bases and J 4 bases; bases outside gene matches: 17. CDR3 residues: CASLPSRPGGWNQPQHF. The CDR3 DNA reads TGTGCCAGCCTCCCGTCAAGACCAGGGGGTTGGAATCAGCCCCAGCATTTT.

The chain has TRBV5-1 and TRBJ1-3; D ambiguous. V was clipped by 0 bases and J by 0 bases, with 7 bases between them. The CDR3 runs to 15 residues. Germline CDR1 reads SGHRS; CDR2 reads YFSETQ. CDR3 region: CASSLDGSSGNTIYF. In DNA, the CDR3 is TGCGCCAGCAGCTTGGACGGGAGCTCTGGAAACACCATATATTTT.

The chain links TRBV5-1 to TRBJ2-6; TRBD1 aligns across 8 bases. Per germline, CDR1 SGHRS and CDR2 YFSETQ. V shed 4 bases, J shed 4 bases, and the junction held 13 bases outside the gene matches. This CDR3 has 18 residues. CDR3 sequence: CASSLGDLRGLGANVLTF. CDR3 DNA: TGCGCCAGCAGCCTCGGCGACCTCAGGGGGCTCGGGGCCAACGTCCTGACTTTC.

The V gene is TRBV7-9, the J gene TRBJ2-5; D unclear. V was cut by 5 bases and J by 5 bases, with 6 bases left in between. The CDR3 length is 11 residues. Germline lookup yields CDR1 SEHNR and CDR2 FQNEAQ (reference sequence). The CDR3 spells CASSRLETQYF. CDR3 bases: TGTGCCAGCAGCCGACTGGAGACCCAGTACTTC.

This chain connects TRBV11-3 to TRBJ2-4, with D maybe TRBD1 (7 bases). Germline CDR1 SGHNT, CDR2 YENEEA. The CDR3 runs 17 residues. Trimming shortened V by 0 bases and J by 3 bases, and 15 bases separated the two germline ends. DNA of the CDR3: TGTGCCAGCAGCTTAGATCGCAGGGGGGTCGTCAAAAACATTCAGTACTTC. Translating it yields CASSLDRRGVVKNIQYF.

The chain couples TRBV27 to TRBJ1-2, with D possibly matching TRBD1 (5 bases). The CDR3 totals 13 residues. V was shortened by 2 bases and J by 5 bases, with 9 bases between the two germline ends. Germline CDR1 MNHEY, CDR2 SMNVEV (reference sequence). This chain's CDR3 is CASSLTAGYGYTF. DNA for the CDR3: TGTGCCAGCAGTTTAACGGCAGGGTATGGCTACACCTTC.

The rearrangement links TRBV7-9 to TRBJ2-1; 10 nucleotides align to TRBD1. Germline-derived CDR1 and CDR2 are SEHNR and FQNEAQ (reference sequence). V lost 1 base, J lost 9 bases, and 3 bases stayed unmatched. The CDR3 loop spans 14 amino acids. The CDR3: CASSLVDRGLEQFF. Written as DNA, the CDR3 is TGTGCCAGCAGCTTAGTCGACAGGGGGCTTGAGCAGTTCTTC.

This clone was detected only once. The rearrangement uses TRBV18 and TRBJ1-2; D may be TRBD1 (6 bases). The germline V gene encodes CDR1 KGHSH and CDR2 LQKENI. The ends were cut back, 4 bases at V and 2 bases at J, with 11 bases in the middle. The CDR3 has 14 residues. Written as DNA, the CDR3 is TGTGCCAGCTCACTGGGGGCAGGGAACTATGGCTACACCTTC. It specifies CASSLGAGNYGYTF.

This clone came up a few times. The genes are TRBV6-1 and TRBJ1-2, with 11 bases lining up with TRBD1. V gave up 2 bases and J gave up 7 bases; unmatched junction bases: 9. Germline V CDR1 and CDR2: MNHNS, SASEGT. The CDR3 spans 16 residues. The CDR3 here is CASSEIMGGTGGGYTF. DNA for the CDR3: TGTGCCAGCAGTGAAATTATGGGGGGGACAGGGGGTGGCTACACCTTC.

This chain joins TRBV7-2 and TRBJ1-2; 10 positions agree with TRBD1. Germline lookup yields CDR1 SGHTA and CDR2 FQGNSA. There are 19 residues in the CDR3. The junction had 19 bases not matched to a gene; V was cut back by 5 bases and J by 4 bases. CDR3 in amino acids: CASSPQDRGRYSPAYGYTF. CDR3 in DNA: TGTGCCAGCAGCCCTCAAGACAGGGGGCGTTACAGTCCGGCCTATGGCTACACCTTC. Full variable domain (outside the CDR3, taken from reference TRBV7-2 and TRBJ1-2): GAGVSQSPSNKVTEKGKDVELRCDPISGHTALYWYRQSLGQGLEFLIYFQGNSAPDKSGLPSDRFSAERTGGSVSTLTIQRTQQEDSAVYLCASSPQDRGRYSPAYGYTFGSGTRLTVV.

This chain joins TRBV18 and TRBJ2-3; 10 bases match TRBD1. The J segment lost 4 bases and the V segment lost 4 bases, leaving 5 bases of the junction unmatched. CDR1 and CDR2 (germline): KGHSH, LQKENI. The length of the CDR3 is 15 residues. The DNA of the CDR3 is TGTGCCAGCTCACACGGGGACAGGGGACCAGATACGCAGTATTTT. It is translated as CASSHGDRGPDTQYF.

The chain recombines TRBV5-1 with TRBJ2-2; 7 positions match TRBD2. This CDR3 is built from 15 residues. The V gene end was trimmed by 2 bases and the J gene end by 1 base; junction bases not matched to a gene: 2. Looked up from germline, CDR1 is SGHRS and CDR2 is YFSETQ. The DNA of the CDR3 is TGCGCCAGCAGCTTCTTAGCGGGGAACACCGGGGAGCTGTTTTTT. Protein: CASSFLAGNTGELFF.

The chain combines TRBV6-6 with TRBJ1-1, with a weak D call TRBD1 (6 bases). The CDR3 contains 14 residues. V was clipped by 7 bases and J by 5 bases, with 17 bases between them. CDR1 and CDR2 (germline): MNHNY, SVGAGI (reference sequence). Here the CDR3 reads CASTRGGGLTEAFF. The CDR3, as DNA: TGTGCCAGCACCCGAGGGGGGGGGCTTACTGAAGCTTTCTTT.

The chain carries TRBV6-6 and TRBJ1-2, with 12 bases that match TRBD1. The CDR3 has 15 residues. Germline values: CDR1 MNHNY, CDR2 SVGAGI (reference sequence). The V and J ends lost 10 bases and 7 bases, in that order; junction bases with no gene match: 13. CDR3 region: CATVNRDRGQSGYTF. In DNA form, the CDR3 reads TGTGCCACGGTTAACCGGGACAGGGGGCAGAGTGGCTACACCTTC.

The V call is TRBV6-5, the J call TRBJ2-5, with D perhaps matching TRBD2 (6 bases). This CDR3 is built from 14 residues. V lost 4 bases, J lost 5 bases, and 14 bases lay in between. The germline CDR1 and CDR2 sequences are MNHEY and SVGAGI. This CDR3 is CASSWTGTLETQYF. The CDR3 DNA is TGTGCCAGCAGTTGGACCGGGACTTTGGAGACCCAGTACTTC.

The V gene is TRBV7-9, the J gene TRBJ1-1, with D unresolved. In germline, CDR1 is SEHNR, CDR2 FQNEAQ (reference sequence). Trimming took 5 bases from V and 3 from J, leaving 4 bases between them. The CDR3 is 11 residues long. CDR3 DNA sequence: TGTGCCAGCAGCGCGTACACTGAAGCTTTCTTT. This gives the protein CASSAYTEAFF.

The chain has TRBV4-1 and TRBJ2-1, with 8 bases matching TRBD2. The CDR3 is made up of 16 amino acids. Germline-derived CDR1 and CDR2 are MGHRA and YSYEKL. Trimming removed 2 bases from V and 4 bases from J; junction bases left unmatched: 7. CDR3 DNA sequence: TGCGCCAGCAGCCAAACGGGAGGGCCCTCTTACAATGAGCAGTTCTTC. This encodes CASSQTGGPSYNEQFF.

The J gene is TRBJ1-2, the V gene TRBV9, with TRBD1 identical over 9 bases. V shed 6 bases, J shed 4 bases, and the junction held 19 bases outside the gene matches. The germline CDR1 and CDR2 sequences are SGDLS and YYNGEE. The CDR3 contains 18 residues. The CDR3 DNA reads TGTGCCAGCACCCCAGGTGTGGACAGGGGTTCTTGGACCTATGGCTACACCTTC. It specifies CASTPGVDRGSWTYGYTF.

The chain employs TRBV5-1 and TRBJ2-7; D ambiguous. Germline CDR1 is SGHRS and CDR2 is YFSETQ. This CDR3 is 14 amino acids long. V lost 0 bases and J 0 bases, leaving 7 bases between the germline ends. CDR3 loop: CASSLARGSYEQYF. In DNA, the CDR3 is TGCGCCAGCAGCTTGGCCCGAGGCTCCTACGAGCAGTACTTC.

The chain links TRBV7-2 to TRBJ1-1; D may be TRBD1 (5 bases). Germline V gene lookup returns CDR1 SGHTA and CDR2 FQGNSA. The CDR3 is made up of 13 amino acids. Trimming removed 5 bases at V and 4 bases at J, with 11 bases between. The CDR3 protein is CASSTQGGTEAFF. CDR3 sequence (DNA): TGTGCCAGCAGCACCCAGGGAGGCACTGAAGCTTTCTTT.

The chain couples TRBV6-5 to TRBJ2-2; 8 bases map to TRBD2. Germline V gene sequence: CDR1 MNHEY, CDR2 SVGAGI. The CDR3 is 14 residues long. Trimming cost V 8 bases and J 7 bases; bases outside gene matches: 9. The chain's CDR3 is CASRPGGPDGELFF. The CDR3 DNA reads TGTGCCAGCCGACCGGGAGGGCCGGACGGGGAGCTGTTTTTT.

The V call is TRBV19, the J call TRBJ2-1, with 7 bases lining up with TRBD2. CDR3 length: 15 amino acids. Germline CDR1 LNHDA, CDR2 SQIVND (reference sequence). Trimming at V came to 4 bases and at J to 2 bases, leaving 5 bases not matched to a gene. The CDR3 DNA reads TGTGCCAGTAGTAAGGAAGCGGGGACCTACAATGAGCAGTTCTTC. This gives the protein CASSKEAGTYNEQFF.

This chain uses TRBV3-1 (or the pseudogene TRBV3-2) with TRBJ1-3; D call uncertain. Germline V lookup: CDR1 LGHDT, CDR2 YNNKEL (reference sequence). The CDR3 covers 16 residues. Trimming pared 0 bases from V and 0 bases from J, leaving 9 bases between. CDR3 amino acids: CASSQDPVASGNTIYF. CDR3 sequence (DNA): TGTGCCAGCAGCCAAGATCCAGTGGCCTCTGGAAACACCATATATTTT.

The chain combines TRBV7-8 with TRBJ2-7; 9 positions agree with TRBD2. From germline, CDR1 is SGHVS and CDR2 FQNEAQ. Unmatched junction bases numbered 8, after V lost 5 bases and J lost 3 bases. CDR3 length: 15 residues. The CDR3 sequence: CASSTGLAKVYEQYV. The CDR3 coding sequence is TGTGCCAGCAGCACGGGACTAGCAAAAGTCTACGAGCAGTACGTC.

The J gene is TRBJ2-7, the V gene TRBV5-1, with D perhaps matching TRBD1 (6 bases). The germline V and J ends were trimmed by 0 bases and 3 bases, with 13 bases remaining between them. This CDR3 spans 15 amino acids. Germline CDR1 reads SGHRS; CDR2 reads YFSETQ. CDR3 sequence (DNA): TGCGCCAGCAGCTTGGTGGGAACAGGGCGCTACGAGCAGTACTTC. Protein sequence: CASSLVGTGRYEQYF.

A single count supports this clone. The chain uses TRBV19 and TRBJ2-2; TRBD1 might be the D (6 bases). CDR1 is LNHDA and CDR2 is SQIVND in the germline V gene (reference sequence). Trimming shortened V by 5 bases and J by 6 bases, and 16 bases separated the two germline ends. The CDR3 runs to 15 residues. CDR3: CASSPVDRISGELFF. CDR3 coding DNA: TGTGCCAGTAGTCCTGTAGACAGGATCTCCGGGGAGCTGTTTTTT. Based on the CDR3 plus reference TRBV19 and TRBJ2-2, the full variable domain is DGGITQSPKYLFRKEGQNVTLSCEQNLNHDAMYWYRQDPGQGLRLIYYSQIVNDFQKGDIAEGYSVSREKKESFPLTVTSAQKNPTAFYLCASSPVDRISGELFFGEGSRLTVL.

V gene TRBV7-3 combines with J gene TRBJ2-5; D is unresolved. CDR1 is SGHTA, CDR2 FQGTGA, per germline. This CDR3 region has 13 residues. Trimming removed 3 bases at V and 1 base at J, with 6 bases between. CDR3 residues: CASSFSSQETQYF. For the CDR3, the DNA is TGTGCCAGCAGCTTCTCGTCCCAAGAGACCCAGTACTTC.

This clone appeared a single time. The chain recombines TRBV5-6 with TRBJ1-1; 8 bases line up with TRBD1. With 6 bases clipped from V and 4 bases from J, the junction kept 14 bases outside the gene matches. The CDR3 length is 16 residues. Germline V gives CDR1 SGHDT, CDR2 YYEEEE. The chain's CDR3 is CASIRTGLSFGTEAFF. The CDR3 DNA follows: TGTGCCAGCATCCGGACAGGGTTGAGTTTTGGCACTGAAGCTTTCTTT.